Each of the 7 T cell receptor beta chains below was sequenced from the same sample in a study of blood T cell repertoires in COVID-19. The protocol was immunoSEQ multiplex PCR, while the TCRdb copy is restricted to in-frame clones and leaves out a portion. The sample carries more than 65,000 clones, around 91% recorded once. Sequencing was carried out using peripheral blood. The receptors stem from a human donor in a cohort sampled during active COVID-19.

The rearrangement links TRBV5-1 to TRBJ1-1; D is unclear. Germline V gives CDR1 SGHRS, CDR2 YFSETQ. Deletions cut 0 bases from V and 6 bases from J, with 12 bases between. The length of the CDR3 is 14 residues. The CDR3 nucleotides are TGCGCCAGCAGCTTGGCCCCATCCGAGCCTGAAGCTTTCTTT. Its translation is CASSLAPSEPEAFF.

The rearrangement joins TRBV23-1 to TRBJ2-7; 10 positions match TRBD1. TRBV23-1 is an ORF for which the function is uncertain. V was pared by 2 bases and J by 12 bases, with 7 bases of the junction left unmatched. The CDR3 has 13 residues. The CDR3 region is CASSQEEGQGRYF. CDR3 coding DNA: TGCGCCAGCAGTCAAGAGGAGGGACAGGGGCGGTACTTC.

DNA for the CDR3: TGTGCCAGCAGCCTTCGAAGACACTCTGGAAACACCATATATTTT. Amino acid sequence: CASSLRRHSGNTIYF. The chain combines TRBV4-2 with TRBJ1-3; D unclear. The V gene lost 4 bases and the J gene lost 0 bases, with 10 bases spanning the gap. The CDR3 spans 15 residues. Looked up from germline, CDR1 is LGHNA and CDR2 is YNFKEQ.

This clone came up once. The chain is built from TRBV11-2 and TRBJ1-1; the match to TRBD1 covers 7 bases. The V segment lost 2 bases and the J segment 4 bases; nucleotides outside the gene matches: 7. Germline V CDR1 and CDR2: SGHAT, FQNNGV. The length of the CDR3 is 15 residues. CDR3 coding DNA: TGTGCCAGCAGCTTAACGACAGGGTCGGCCACTGAAGCTTTCTTT. Amino acid sequence: CASSLTTGSATEAFF.

This chain connects TRBV20-1 to TRBJ1-2; D gene unclear. CDR3 length: 9 residues. Per germline, CDR1 DFQATT and CDR2 SNEGSKA (reference sequence). V was clipped by 6 bases and J by 12 bases, with 11 bases between them. In DNA, the CDR3 is TGCAGTGCCCCCTTTTATGACACCTTC. Its translation: CSAPFYDTF.

This chain joins TRBV7-2 and TRBJ2-7; 12 bases are a match to TRBD2. Germline V gene data show CDR1 as SGHTA and CDR2 as FQGNSA. The ends lost 5 bases at V and 5 bases at J; junction bases unmatched: 4. This CDR3 is built from 14 residues. CDR3 bases: TGTGCCAGCAGCCGGGGACTAGCGGGCCACGAGCAGTACTTC. Residues: CASSRGLAGHEQYF.

The chain has TRBV5-6 and TRBJ1-2, with 9 bases that match TRBD1. V lost 7 bases and J lost 6; bases outside the gene matches: 7. CDR3 length equals 13 residues. Germline loops: CDR1 SGHDT, CDR2 YYEEEE. CDR3 DNA sequence: TGTGCCAGCGTCGACAGGGGGAGAGATGGCTACACCTTC. Translation gives CASVDRGRDGYTF. The whole variable domain, filled in from reference TRBV5-6 and TRBJ1-2, reads DAGVTQSPTHLIKTRGQQVTLRCSPKSGHDTVSWYQQALGQGPQFIFQYYEEEERQRGNFPDRFSGHQFPNYSSELNVNALLLGDSALYLCASVDRGRDGYTFGSGTRLTVV.